This T cell receptor (beta chain) was obtained from a study of blood T cell repertoires in COVID-19. TCRdb's copy holds only in-frame clones and misses some; the assay was immunoSEQ multiplex PCR. This sample has about 100,000 clones, with about 83% found just once. The CDR3 length is 11 residues. V dropped 6 bases and J dropped 5 bases, with 7 bases sitting between them. Germline V gene lookup returns CDR1 SNHLY and CDR2 FYNNEI. The origin of this receptor is a man aged 70-80 years with active or convalescent COVID-19. The chain recombines TRBV2 with TRBJ2-5; D remains unclear. Sequences were obtained from peripheral blood. The CDR3 DNA reads as TGTGCCAGCAGCAACATGGAGACCCAGTACTTC. It specifies CASSNMETQYF.